Below are 28 T cell receptor beta chains sequenced from a single sample in a study of blood T cell repertoires in COVID-19. Only in-frame clones appear in the TCRdb table, and some are missing; sequencing was by immunoSEQ multiplex PCR. The sample has 150,000 to 200,000 clones; 90% are singletons. The sequencing input was peripheral blood. The receptors shown here come from a man between 60 and 75 years old with active or convalescent COVID-19.

This chain links TRBV7-2 with TRBJ2-7, with D uncertain. With 3 bases removed from V and 5 bases from J, the gap between germline ends came to 17 bases. The length of the CDR3 is 15 residues. The germline V gene has CDR1 SGHTA and CDR2 FQGNSA. DNA for the CDR3: TGTGCCAGCAGCTTCTTATACAAGCGAGAAAACGAGCAGTACTTC. It encodes CASSFLYKRENEQYF. The full variable domain, rest sourced from reference TRBV7-2 and TRBJ2-7, is GAGVSQSPSNKVTEKGKDVELRCDPISGHTALYWYRQSLGQGLEFLIYFQGNSAPDKSGLPSDRFSAERTGGSVSTLTIQRTQQEDSAVYLCASSFLYKRENEQYFGPGTRLTVT.

This clone has just one count. CDR3 loop: CASSKTRAGAGTDTQYF. DNA of the CDR3: TGTGCCAGCAGCAAAACCCGGGCGGGGGCCGGCACAGATACGCAGTATTTT. J is TRBJ2-3 and V is TRBV3-1 (or the pseudogene TRBV3-2); tentative D call: TRBD2 (7 bases). The CDR3 spans 17 residues. Looked up from germline, CDR1 is LGHDT and CDR2 is YNNKEL (reference sequence). Trimming removed 5 bases from V and 1 base from J, with 19 bases in between.

The chain couples TRBV10-3 to TRBJ2-1; weak D call: TRBD1 (6 bases). Germline assignment: CDR1 ENHRY and CDR2 SYGVKD. V lost 5 bases to trimming and J lost 4 bases, with 15 bases between them. The CDR3 consists of 15 residues. CDR3 sequence (DNA): TGTGCCATCAGTCAAGGACAGTACTCTTACAATGAGCAGTTCTTC. Protein sequence: CAISQGQYSYNEQFF.

This rearrangement joins TRBV3-1 (or the pseudogene TRBV3-2) to TRBJ2-5; 11 bases map to TRBD2. Germline values: CDR1 LGHDT, CDR2 YNNKEL (reference sequence). The CDR3 is made up of 18 amino acids. With 4 bases clipped from V and 3 bases from J, the junction kept 13 bases outside the gene matches. The CDR3 DNA sequence: TGTGCCAGCAGCCCCAATAAGGCACTAGCGGGGGAGAAAGAGACCCAGTACTTC. This codes for CASSPNKALAGEKETQYF.

V is TRBV7-9 and J is TRBJ2-3; TRBD1 matches at 11 bases. Germline CDR1 and CDR2: SEHNR and FQNEAQ (reference sequence). The CDR3 loop spans 14 amino acids. J lost 5 bases, V lost 5 bases, and 3 bases had no gene match. The chain's CDR3 is CASSVGQGGDTQYF. The CDR3 coding sequence is TGTGCCAGCAGCGTGGGACAGGGGGGAGATACGCAGTATTTT.

The chain is built from TRBV3-1 (or the pseudogene TRBV3-2) and TRBJ2-4; TRBD2 agrees at 9 bases. The germline V gene encodes CDR1 LGHDT and CDR2 YNNKEL (reference sequence). This CDR3 region has 18 residues. Trimming cost V 0 bases and J 8 bases; bases outside gene matches: 14. CDR3 nucleotide sequence: TGTGCCAGCAGCCAAGATTCGGATATAGCGGGAGTTTTTGACATTCAGTACTTC. Translating gives CASSQDSDIAGVFDIQYF.

This clone was recorded once. Here the CDR3 DNA reads TGTGCCAGCTCATTAGCGGGAGGGTACAATGAGCAGTTCTTC. As protein: CASSLAGGYNEQFF. V usage is TRBV18 and J usage is TRBJ2-1, with 11 nucleotides matching TRBD2. V was pared by 5 bases and J by 4 bases, with 1 base of the junction left unmatched. There are 14 residues in the CDR3. The V gene's germline CDR1 is KGHSH and CDR2 LQKENI.

The V gene is TRBV19, the J gene TRBJ1-4; weak D call: TRBD1 (5 bases). CDR1 and CDR2 from the germline V gene are LNHDA and SQIVND (reference sequence). This CDR3 contains 14 residues. V shed 3 bases and J shed 5 bases, with 10 bases lying between them. The CDR3 bases are TGTGCCAGTAGTATCAGGGCCACAAATGAAAAACTGTTTTTT. It specifies CASSIRATNEKLFF. Full variable domain (remainder filled in from reference TRBV19 and TRBJ1-4): DGGITQSPKYLFRKEGQNVTLSCEQNLNHDAMYWYRQDPGQGLRLIYYSQIVNDFQKGDIAEGYSVSREKKESFPLTVTSAQKNPTAFYLCASSIRATNEKLFFGSGTQLSVL.

This chain connects TRBV18 to TRBJ1-1, with 9 bases that match TRBD1. The CDR3 length is 14 residues. The germline CDR1 and CDR2 sequences are KGHSH and LQKENI. V lost 5 bases, J lost 4 bases, and 5 bases stayed unmatched. The CDR3 spells CASSWDRVSTEAFF. CDR3 bases: TGTGCCAGCTCATGGGACAGGGTGTCCACTGAAGCTTTCTTT.

The chain employs TRBV10-2 and TRBJ1-3, with a weak D call TRBD1 (5 bases). The CDR3 sequence is 14 residues long. Per germline, CDR1 WSHSY and CDR2 SAAADI. V shed 7 bases and J shed 3 bases, with 13 bases lying between them. The CDR3 DNA reads as TGCGCCAGCAAATTGGGCAGGGATGGAAACACCATATATTTT. It translates to CASKLGRDGNTIYF.

V usage is TRBV10-3 and J usage is TRBJ1-3; a possible D gene is TRBD1 (6 bases). The CDR3 covers 16 residues. Trimming took 4 bases from V and 3 from J, leaving 16 bases between them. Looked up from germline, CDR1 is ENHRY and CDR2 is SYGVKD. The CDR3 sequence: CAISGEDSSDGNTIYF. The CDR3 DNA follows: TGTGCCATCAGTGGTGAGGACAGCAGCGATGGAAACACCATATATTTT.

The rearrangement joins TRBV12-3 or TRBV12-4 to TRBJ2-1; D might be TRBD1 (5 bases). Deletions cut 3 bases from V and 8 bases from J, with 11 bases between. The CDR3 spans 13 residues. The CDR3 region has the DNA TGTGCCAGCAGTTTGACCAGGGCCGATGAGCAGTTCTTC. It is translated as CASSLTRADEQFF.

The gene calls are TRBV5-4 and TRBJ2-7; 7 nucleotides agree with TRBD2. The junction had 6 bases not matched to a gene; V was cut back by 3 bases and J by 6 bases. The CDR3 spans 13 residues. CDR1 and CDR2 from the germline V gene are SGHNT and YYREEE (reference sequence). CDR3 in DNA: TGTGCCAGCAGCTCCGGACTAGAAGGCGAGCAGTACTTC. Its translation is CASSSGLEGEQYF. Filled out from reference TRBV5-4 and TRBJ2-7, the complete variable domain reads ETGVTQSPTHLIKTRGQQVTLRCSSQSGHNTVSWYQQALGQGPQFIFQYYREEENGRGNFPPRFSGLQFPNYSSELNVNALELDDSALYLCASSSGLEGEQYFGPGTRLTVT.

The V and J genes are TRBV5-4 and TRBJ1-1, with D tentatively TRBD1 (6 bases). The CDR3 consists of 13 residues. Germline V gene lookup returns CDR1 SGHNT and CDR2 YYREEE (reference sequence). V lost 2 bases, J lost 6 bases, and 11 bases lay in between. CDR3 loop: CASSFQGFAEAFF. In DNA form, the CDR3 reads TGTGCCAGCAGCTTTCAGGGGTTCGCTGAAGCTTTCTTT.

V and J are TRBV19 and TRBJ1-5; maybe TRBD1 (6 bases). Trimming pared 7 bases from V and 7 bases from J, leaving 20 bases between. The CDR3 consists of 15 residues. Looked up from germline, CDR1 is LNHDA and CDR2 is SQIVND (reference sequence). Here the CDR3 reads CASTAGRGSWQPQHF. CDR3 nucleotide sequence: TGTGCCAGTACCGCCGGCAGGGGATCTTGGCAGCCCCAGCATTTT.

This chain uses TRBV5-1 with TRBJ2-2, with 11 bases lining up with TRBD1. Losses at the gene ends were 0 bases for V and 4 bases for J; bases not matched to a gene: 5. The CDR3 runs to 17 residues. Germline V lookup: CDR1 SGHRS, CDR2 YFSETQ. The CDR3 sequence is CASSLGPGTGGTGELFF. Here the CDR3 DNA reads TGCGCCAGCAGCTTGGGCCCCGGGACAGGGGGCACCGGGGAGCTGTTTTTT.

V usage is TRBV10-3 and J usage is TRBJ2-2, with 9 bases that match TRBD2. J was trimmed by 7 bases and V by 0 bases; bases with no gene match: 6. This CDR3 is built from 16 residues. Per the germline V gene, CDR1 is ENHRY and CDR2 is SYGVKD. CDR3 loop: CAISESATSGGGELFF. DNA of the CDR3: TGTGCCATCAGTGAGTCGGCGACTAGCGGAGGCGGGGAGCTGTTTTTT.

This chain links TRBV7-9 with TRBJ1-6; 11 bases agree with TRBD1. Germline assignment: CDR1 SEHNR and CDR2 FQNEAQ (reference sequence). The CDR3 extends over 15 amino acids. V shed 0 bases, J shed 10 bases, and the junction held 2 bases outside the gene matches. CDR3 in amino acids: CASSLAGQGDSPLHF. CDR3 sequence (DNA): TGTGCCAGCAGCTTAGCGGGACAGGGGGACTCACCCCTCCACTTT.

This chain joins TRBV6-5 and TRBJ1-1, with D unclear. The CDR3 consists of 15 residues. Between the trimmed V and J ends, which lost 0 bases and 3 bases, there was a span of 11 bases. Germline loops: CDR1 MNHEY, CDR2 SVGAGI. The CDR3 protein is CASSYSVNRDTEAFF. Here the CDR3 DNA reads TGTGCCAGCAGTTACTCAGTAAACAGAGACACTGAAGCTTTCTTT.

The V and J genes are TRBV28 and TRBJ1-1; 10 bases fit TRBD1. Germline V gene sequence: CDR1 MDHEN, CDR2 SYDVKM. The CDR3 is made up of 12 amino acids. V dropped 11 bases and J dropped 10; count of bases not matched to a gene: 10. CDR3 residues: CAGYSGQGRAFF. The CDR3 DNA sequence: TGTGCCGGCTACTCGGGACAGGGGCGAGCTTTCTTT.

J is TRBJ2-3 and V is TRBV7-9; maybe TRBD2 (6 bases). V lost 5 bases to trimming and J lost 3 bases, with 12 bases between them. Germline CDR1 is SEHNR and CDR2 is FQNEAQ (reference sequence). This CDR3 spans 14 amino acids. The CDR3 DNA is TGTGCCAGCAGCCTGGGGGGTATGACAGATACGCAGTATTTT. Its translation is CASSLGGMTDTQYF.

The chain links TRBV10-1 to TRBJ2-1; 13 nucleotides line up with TRBD2. The CDR3 covers 17 residues. The germline gives CDR1 WNHNN, CDR2 SYGVQD (reference sequence). V shed 2 bases and J 6 bases; nucleotides not matched to a gene: 7. The CDR3 bases are TGCGCCAGCAGTGAGGGACTAGCGGGAGAGTCGGGCAATGAGCAGTTCTTC. Translation gives CASSEGLAGESGNEQFF.

This rearrangement joins TRBV5-1 to TRBJ2-6; D may be TRBD2 (5 bases). The CDR3 length is 19 residues. Germline assignment: CDR1 SGHRS and CDR2 YFSETQ. V gave up 0 bases and J gave up 2 bases, with 18 bases separating them. CDR3 in DNA: TGCGCCAGCAGCTTGGAAAGAACGGGGAGCGCGGCTGGGGCCAACGTCCTGACTTTC. Translating it yields CASSLERTGSAAGANVLTF.

The CDR3 reads CAWSGADYQPQHF. CDR3 DNA sequence: TGTGCCTGGAGTGGGGCTGATTATCAGCCCCAGCATTTT. This rearrangement joins TRBV30 to TRBJ1-5, with D unresolved. The CDR3 is 13 residues long. Germline lookup yields CDR1 GTSNPN and CDR2 SVGIG (reference sequence). Trimming removed 1 base at V and 5 bases at J, with 9 bases between.

This chain joins TRBV5-1 and TRBJ1-2; no firm D call. V gave up 5 bases and J gave up 1 base, with 15 bases separating them. The CDR3 extends over 15 amino acids. CDR1 is SGHRS, CDR2 YFSETQ, per germline. The CDR3 region has the DNA TGCGCCAGCAGGCTAATGGAGTCGGTTAACTATGGCTACACCTTC. Protein: CASRLMESVNYGYTF.

The gene calls are TRBV5-1 and TRBJ1-2; 9 nucleotides align to TRBD1. J was trimmed by 3 bases and V by 1 base; bases with no gene match: 7. CDR3 size: 16 residues. CDR1 is SGHRS, CDR2 YFSETQ, per germline. In DNA, the CDR3 is TGCGCCAGCAGCTTGCTGGGACAGGGTATCGACTATGGCTACACCTTC. This codes for CASSLLGQGIDYGYTF.

The V and J genes are TRBV27 and TRBJ2-1, with 7 positions matching TRBD2. V shed 5 bases, J shed 3 bases, and the junction held 7 bases outside the gene matches. This CDR3 has 15 residues. Per germline, CDR1 MNHEY and CDR2 SMNVEV (reference sequence). The CDR3 loop is CASSPIAGLYNEQFF. The CDR3 DNA reads as TGTGCCAGCAGTCCCATAGCGGGCCTCTACAATGAGCAGTTCTTC.

The V gene is TRBV10-2, the J gene TRBJ1-6; D is possibly TRBD1 (5 bases). Germline loops: CDR1 WSHSY, CDR2 SAAADI. V was pared by 6 bases and J by 7 bases, with 13 bases between. CDR3 size: 14 residues. CDR3 coding DNA: TGCGCCAGCAGGGGAGGGACGGGGAATTCACCCCTCCACTTT. This encodes CASRGGTGNSPLHF.